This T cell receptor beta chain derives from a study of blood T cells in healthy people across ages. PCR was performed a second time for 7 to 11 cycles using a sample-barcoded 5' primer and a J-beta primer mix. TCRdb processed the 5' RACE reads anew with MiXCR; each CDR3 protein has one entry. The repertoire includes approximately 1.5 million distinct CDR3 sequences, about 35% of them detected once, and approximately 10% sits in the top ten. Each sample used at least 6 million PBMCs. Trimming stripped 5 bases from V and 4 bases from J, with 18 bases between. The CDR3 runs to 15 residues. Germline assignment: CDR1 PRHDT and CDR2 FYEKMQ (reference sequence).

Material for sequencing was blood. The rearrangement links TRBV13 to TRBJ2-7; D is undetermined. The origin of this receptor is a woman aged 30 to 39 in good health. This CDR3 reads CASSPLGSIAYEQYF. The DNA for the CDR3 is TGTGCCAGCAGCCCCCTGGGTAGTATCGCTTACGAGCAGTACTTC.